This TCR beta chain is from a study of cytomegalovirus exposure and HLA in healthy donors. Broader study findings: Among TCR beta chains of equal frequency, HLA-associated ones were more clonally expanded in a later analysis.

This clone came up a few times. Its antigen is undetermined. PCR used 60 Vbeta primers and 13 Jbeta primers. The data were produced by immunoSEQ multiplex PCR, yet TCRdb's version contains in-frame clones alone and is incomplete. This table has 95,000 to 100,000 clones, around three quarters appearing once. The CDR3 extends over 14 amino acids. Germline CDR1 is SGHKS and CDR2 is YYEKEE (reference sequence). The V and J ends lost 5 bases and 5 bases respectively, with 14 bases between them. This sequence originates from a middle-aged man in good health and CMV-seronegative. This sequence joins TRBV5-5 and TRBJ2-1, with D uncertain. What was sequenced was PBMCs. The CDR3 nucleotides read TGTGCCAGCAGAATAAAACGCGATAACAATGAGCAGTTCTTC. Amino acid sequence: CASRIKRDNNEQFF.